Following are 23 T cell receptor beta chains from one sample sequenced in a study of T cell responses to AZD1222 COVID-19 vaccine (dated by TCRdb to about 2021). Library construction relied on the immunoSEQ multiplex PCR assay. Here the immuneACCESS table is served through TCRdb, limited to in-frame sequences with V and J called. Missing clones are a known gap in these copies; in checked studies unresolved V genes cover under half, and the rest lacks a known reason. The sample table lists 160,000 or so clones, roughly nine tenths of them with a count of one. The top ten clonotypes cover 1.5% to 2% of the sample. This specimen's time point label, interpreted: baseline before first vaccination. Sequenced material: peripheral blood, taken on day 0 of AZD1222 vaccination. The receptor set was obtained from an adult in good health.

The CDR3 DNA reads TGTGCCAGCAGCCCGGGGGGAGGGGCCAACGTCCTGACTTTC. As protein: CASSPGGGANVLTF. The chain combines TRBV7-2 with TRBJ2-6; 7 bases align to TRBD2. J gave up 4 bases and V 5 bases, and 2 bases lay outside the gene matches. The CDR3 sequence is 14 residues long. Germline V gene data show CDR1 as SGHTA and CDR2 as FQGNSA.

V gene TRBV5-1 combines with J gene TRBJ2-7, with 10 nucleotides matching TRBD1. Germline trimming cut 5 bases from V and 4 bases from J; bases unmatched to any gene: 15. The germline CDR1 and CDR2 sequences are SGHRS and YFSETQ. The CDR3 has 17 amino acids. The CDR3 here is CASRVTPTGTGVYEQYF. DNA of the CDR3: TGCGCCAGCAGAGTAACCCCCACCGGGACAGGGGTTTACGAGCAGTACTTC.

This clone was seen once. The chain uses TRBV7-2 and TRBJ1-5; no clear D gene. CDR1 is SGHTA, CDR2 FQGNSA, per germline. The CDR3 is 14 amino acids. Trimming took 2 bases from V and 5 from J, leaving 10 bases between them. The CDR3 protein is CASSLRLGYQPQHF. CDR3 in DNA: TGTGCCAGCAGCTTAAGGTTGGGTTATCAGCCCCAGCATTTT.

V and J are TRBV6-5 and TRBJ1-5, with 8 bases fitting TRBD1. CDR1 MNHEY and CDR2 SVGAGI come from the germline V gene. This CDR3 is built from 15 residues. Trimming removed 6 bases from V and 1 base from J; junction bases left unmatched: 5. The CDR3 nucleotides read TGTGCCAGCAGCCCCGGACAGGGCAGCAATCAGCCCCAGCATTTT. It yields the protein CASSPGQGSNQPQHF.

Concerning this clone: The DNA is omitted, as the CDR3 cannot be located on it reliably, and the CDR3 follows TCRdb's listing. The chain uses TRBV12-3 or TRBV12-4 and TRBJ1-4. The CDR3 has 13 residues if both end residues are counted. CDR3 loop: CASSFRGRQKLFF.

The chain employs TRBV28 and TRBJ1-2; 7 positions match TRBD1. The CDR3 contains 14 residues. Germline V CDR1 and CDR2: MDHEN, SYDVKM. Trimming removed 2 bases from V and 2 bases from J; junction bases left unmatched: 2. CDR3 amino acids: CASSLGTANYGYTF. The CDR3 DNA reads TGTGCCAGCAGTTTAGGGACAGCCAACTATGGCTACACCTTC.

The rearrangement uses TRBV2 and TRBJ1-1, with D possibly matching TRBD1 (6 bases). The CDR3 covers 17 residues. Germline CDR1 reads SNHLY; CDR2 reads FYNNEI. With 9 bases removed from V and 3 bases from J, the gap between germline ends came to 26 bases. CDR3 sequence: CASDFGGGKRRDTEAFF. The CDR3 DNA follows: TGTGCCAGTGATTTTGGAGGGGGAAAACGCCGGGACACTGAAGCTTTCTTT.

The gene calls are TRBV24-1 and TRBJ2-1, with 7 bases fitting TRBD1. The trim removed 4 bases at V and 2 bases at J, leaving 13 bases unmatched. Looked up from germline, CDR1 is KGHDR and CDR2 is SFDVKD. The CDR3 is 18 amino acids. The CDR3 loop is CATSDPTFRGRAYNEQFF. CDR3 DNA: TGTGCCACCAGTGACCCCACTTTTAGGGGGCGCGCCTACAATGAGCAGTTCTTC.

The chain recombines TRBV19 with TRBJ1-1; a weak D match, TRBD1 (5 bases). Germline V gives CDR1 LNHDA, CDR2 SQIVND (reference sequence). The CDR3 covers 14 residues. V lost 7 bases, J lost 1 base, and 13 bases lay in between. The CDR3 region is CASTERGTNTEAFF. The CDR3 nucleotides are TGTGCCAGTACGGAGAGAGGGACGAACACTGAAGCTTTCTTT.

The chain couples TRBV5-1 to TRBJ2-1; D is perhaps TRBD1 or TRBD2 (5 bases each). CDR1 is SGHRS, CDR2 YFSETQ, per germline. V lost 0 bases, J lost 9 bases, and 10 bases lay in between. The CDR3 contains 13 residues. CDR3 sequence: CASSLVSGAEQFF. The CDR3 nucleotides read TGCGCCAGCAGCTTGGTTTCCGGGGCTGAGCAGTTCTTC.

This chain uses TRBV27 with TRBJ1-1; D unclear. The germline V gene encodes CDR1 MNHEY and CDR2 SMNVEV (reference sequence). CDR3 size: 11 residues. V was trimmed by 6 bases and J by 1 base, leaving 3 bases between them. The CDR3 DNA is TGTGCCAGCAGGCAGAACACTGAAGCTTTCTTT. It translates to CASRQNTEAFF.

CDR3 DNA: TGCGCCAGCAGTGATCAAGAGACCCAGTACTTC. This translates into CASSDQETQYF. This chain connects TRBV10-1 to TRBJ2-5, with D uncertain. Germline V lookup: CDR1 WNHNN, CDR2 SYGVQD (reference sequence). The length of the CDR3 is 11 residues. The ends were cut back, 3 bases at V and 2 bases at J, with 1 base in the middle.

V and J are TRBV5-1 and TRBJ1-2; 8 bases agree with TRBD1. V lost 4 bases and J lost 8; bases outside the gene matches: 13. CDR1 and CDR2 (germline): SGHRS, YFSETQ. The CDR3 totals 15 residues. Written as DNA, the CDR3 is TGCGCCAGCAGCCCCGACAGGGGTGACGTCGGCGGCTACACCTTC. It encodes CASSPDRGDVGGYTF.

The chain recombines TRBV5-1 with TRBJ1-2; TRBD1 agrees at 8 bases. Looked up from germline, CDR1 is SGHRS and CDR2 is YFSETQ. The ends lost 4 bases at V and 7 bases at J; junction bases unmatched: 9. This CDR3 comprises 14 residues. In nucleotides, the CDR3 is TGCGCCAGCAGCACCTCGGGACAGGCTGCTGGCTACACCTTC. It translates to CASSTSGQAAGYTF.

The genes are TRBV5-1 and TRBJ2-3; the match to TRBD2 covers 12 bases. This CDR3 is built from 22 residues. Germline V gene sequence: CDR1 SGHRS, CDR2 YFSETQ. The V segment lost 5 bases and the J segment 1 base; nucleotides outside the gene matches: 23. CDR3 amino acids: CASRPAWSSGTSGPRGTDTQYF. In nucleotides, the CDR3 is TGCGCCAGCAGGCCGGCCTGGAGTTCCGGGACTAGCGGGCCGAGGGGCACAGATACGCAGTATTTT.

The chain joins TRBV4-1 to TRBJ1-4; a weak D match, TRBD1 (6 bases). In germline, CDR1 is MGHRA, CDR2 YSYEKL. The V end lost 6 bases, the J end lost 0 bases, and 17 bases lay between the germline ends. This CDR3 has 17 amino acids. In nucleotides, the CDR3 is TGCGCCAGCAGACATACAGGGAGGGGCCCAACTAATGAAAAACTGTTTTTT. Translating it yields CASRHTGRGPTNEKLFF.

The chain combines TRBV20-1 with TRBJ2-1; D gene ambiguous. This CDR3 comprises 11 residues. Germline V lookup: CDR1 DFQATT, CDR2 SNEGSKA (reference sequence). CDR3 in DNA: TGCGGTCAAAAGGACTACAATGAGCAGTTCTTC. It specifies CGQKDYNEQFF.

The chain couples TRBV5-1 to TRBJ1-4; D is undetermined. Germline CDR1 is SGHRS and CDR2 is YFSETQ. With 0 bases removed from V and 8 bases from J, the gap between germline ends came to 11 bases. There are 14 residues in the CDR3. CDR3 region: CASSLGIKSEKLFF. The DNA of the CDR3 is TGCGCCAGCAGCTTGGGGATAAAGAGCGAAAAACTGTTTTTT.

J is TRBJ1-1 and V is TRBV5-5; maybe TRBD1 (5 bases). The CDR3 is 15 residues long. V was pared by 0 bases and J by 1 base, with 10 bases between. Germline V gives CDR1 SGHKS, CDR2 YYEKEE (reference sequence). CDR3 DNA: TGTGCCAGCAGCTTGGCTGGGGCAGGGAACACTGAAGCTTTCTTT. It is translated as CASSLAGAGNTEAFF.

This chain connects TRBV5-1 to TRBJ1-4; tentatively, D is TRBD1 (6 bases). CDR1 and CDR2 (germline): SGHRS, YFSETQ. The germline V and J ends were trimmed by 5 bases and 8 bases, with 16 bases remaining between them. The CDR3 sequence is 14 residues long. Here the CDR3 DNA reads TGCGCCAGCAGGTGGACAGCGGAGGGGGAAAAACTGTTTTTT. It is translated as CASRWTAEGEKLFF.

This chain links TRBV24-1 with TRBJ2-3; D call uncertain. The CDR3 runs to 17 residues. V lost 4 bases and J 0 bases, leaving 16 bases between the germline ends. The germline V gene has CDR1 KGHDR and CDR2 SFDVKD. CDR3 amino acids: CATSDHILGSSTDTQYF. The CDR3 DNA reads TGTGCCACCAGTGACCACATTTTGGGATCTAGCACAGATACGCAGTATTTT.

V is TRBV27 and J is TRBJ2-1; 9 bases fit TRBD1. The V gene's germline CDR1 is MNHEY and CDR2 SMNVEV (reference sequence). The trim removed 3 bases at V and 7 bases at J, leaving 22 bases unmatched. The CDR3 is 20 residues long. The CDR3 nucleotides read TGTGCCAGCAGTTTCGTCCGGGACAGGGTGGCAGGGACCTGGGGGAATGAGCAGTTCTTC. This codes for CASSFVRDRVAGTWGNEQFF.

V is TRBV5-4 and J is TRBJ2-1; TRBD1 is a possible D gene (5 bases). Germline CDR1 reads SGHNT; CDR2 reads YYREEE (reference sequence). The CDR3 has 13 amino acids. V lost 0 bases and J 9 bases, leaving 10 bases between the germline ends. The CDR3 sequence: CASSLAQGLEQFF. CDR3 nucleotides: TGTGCCAGCAGCTTGGCGCAGGGTCTTGAGCAGTTCTTC.